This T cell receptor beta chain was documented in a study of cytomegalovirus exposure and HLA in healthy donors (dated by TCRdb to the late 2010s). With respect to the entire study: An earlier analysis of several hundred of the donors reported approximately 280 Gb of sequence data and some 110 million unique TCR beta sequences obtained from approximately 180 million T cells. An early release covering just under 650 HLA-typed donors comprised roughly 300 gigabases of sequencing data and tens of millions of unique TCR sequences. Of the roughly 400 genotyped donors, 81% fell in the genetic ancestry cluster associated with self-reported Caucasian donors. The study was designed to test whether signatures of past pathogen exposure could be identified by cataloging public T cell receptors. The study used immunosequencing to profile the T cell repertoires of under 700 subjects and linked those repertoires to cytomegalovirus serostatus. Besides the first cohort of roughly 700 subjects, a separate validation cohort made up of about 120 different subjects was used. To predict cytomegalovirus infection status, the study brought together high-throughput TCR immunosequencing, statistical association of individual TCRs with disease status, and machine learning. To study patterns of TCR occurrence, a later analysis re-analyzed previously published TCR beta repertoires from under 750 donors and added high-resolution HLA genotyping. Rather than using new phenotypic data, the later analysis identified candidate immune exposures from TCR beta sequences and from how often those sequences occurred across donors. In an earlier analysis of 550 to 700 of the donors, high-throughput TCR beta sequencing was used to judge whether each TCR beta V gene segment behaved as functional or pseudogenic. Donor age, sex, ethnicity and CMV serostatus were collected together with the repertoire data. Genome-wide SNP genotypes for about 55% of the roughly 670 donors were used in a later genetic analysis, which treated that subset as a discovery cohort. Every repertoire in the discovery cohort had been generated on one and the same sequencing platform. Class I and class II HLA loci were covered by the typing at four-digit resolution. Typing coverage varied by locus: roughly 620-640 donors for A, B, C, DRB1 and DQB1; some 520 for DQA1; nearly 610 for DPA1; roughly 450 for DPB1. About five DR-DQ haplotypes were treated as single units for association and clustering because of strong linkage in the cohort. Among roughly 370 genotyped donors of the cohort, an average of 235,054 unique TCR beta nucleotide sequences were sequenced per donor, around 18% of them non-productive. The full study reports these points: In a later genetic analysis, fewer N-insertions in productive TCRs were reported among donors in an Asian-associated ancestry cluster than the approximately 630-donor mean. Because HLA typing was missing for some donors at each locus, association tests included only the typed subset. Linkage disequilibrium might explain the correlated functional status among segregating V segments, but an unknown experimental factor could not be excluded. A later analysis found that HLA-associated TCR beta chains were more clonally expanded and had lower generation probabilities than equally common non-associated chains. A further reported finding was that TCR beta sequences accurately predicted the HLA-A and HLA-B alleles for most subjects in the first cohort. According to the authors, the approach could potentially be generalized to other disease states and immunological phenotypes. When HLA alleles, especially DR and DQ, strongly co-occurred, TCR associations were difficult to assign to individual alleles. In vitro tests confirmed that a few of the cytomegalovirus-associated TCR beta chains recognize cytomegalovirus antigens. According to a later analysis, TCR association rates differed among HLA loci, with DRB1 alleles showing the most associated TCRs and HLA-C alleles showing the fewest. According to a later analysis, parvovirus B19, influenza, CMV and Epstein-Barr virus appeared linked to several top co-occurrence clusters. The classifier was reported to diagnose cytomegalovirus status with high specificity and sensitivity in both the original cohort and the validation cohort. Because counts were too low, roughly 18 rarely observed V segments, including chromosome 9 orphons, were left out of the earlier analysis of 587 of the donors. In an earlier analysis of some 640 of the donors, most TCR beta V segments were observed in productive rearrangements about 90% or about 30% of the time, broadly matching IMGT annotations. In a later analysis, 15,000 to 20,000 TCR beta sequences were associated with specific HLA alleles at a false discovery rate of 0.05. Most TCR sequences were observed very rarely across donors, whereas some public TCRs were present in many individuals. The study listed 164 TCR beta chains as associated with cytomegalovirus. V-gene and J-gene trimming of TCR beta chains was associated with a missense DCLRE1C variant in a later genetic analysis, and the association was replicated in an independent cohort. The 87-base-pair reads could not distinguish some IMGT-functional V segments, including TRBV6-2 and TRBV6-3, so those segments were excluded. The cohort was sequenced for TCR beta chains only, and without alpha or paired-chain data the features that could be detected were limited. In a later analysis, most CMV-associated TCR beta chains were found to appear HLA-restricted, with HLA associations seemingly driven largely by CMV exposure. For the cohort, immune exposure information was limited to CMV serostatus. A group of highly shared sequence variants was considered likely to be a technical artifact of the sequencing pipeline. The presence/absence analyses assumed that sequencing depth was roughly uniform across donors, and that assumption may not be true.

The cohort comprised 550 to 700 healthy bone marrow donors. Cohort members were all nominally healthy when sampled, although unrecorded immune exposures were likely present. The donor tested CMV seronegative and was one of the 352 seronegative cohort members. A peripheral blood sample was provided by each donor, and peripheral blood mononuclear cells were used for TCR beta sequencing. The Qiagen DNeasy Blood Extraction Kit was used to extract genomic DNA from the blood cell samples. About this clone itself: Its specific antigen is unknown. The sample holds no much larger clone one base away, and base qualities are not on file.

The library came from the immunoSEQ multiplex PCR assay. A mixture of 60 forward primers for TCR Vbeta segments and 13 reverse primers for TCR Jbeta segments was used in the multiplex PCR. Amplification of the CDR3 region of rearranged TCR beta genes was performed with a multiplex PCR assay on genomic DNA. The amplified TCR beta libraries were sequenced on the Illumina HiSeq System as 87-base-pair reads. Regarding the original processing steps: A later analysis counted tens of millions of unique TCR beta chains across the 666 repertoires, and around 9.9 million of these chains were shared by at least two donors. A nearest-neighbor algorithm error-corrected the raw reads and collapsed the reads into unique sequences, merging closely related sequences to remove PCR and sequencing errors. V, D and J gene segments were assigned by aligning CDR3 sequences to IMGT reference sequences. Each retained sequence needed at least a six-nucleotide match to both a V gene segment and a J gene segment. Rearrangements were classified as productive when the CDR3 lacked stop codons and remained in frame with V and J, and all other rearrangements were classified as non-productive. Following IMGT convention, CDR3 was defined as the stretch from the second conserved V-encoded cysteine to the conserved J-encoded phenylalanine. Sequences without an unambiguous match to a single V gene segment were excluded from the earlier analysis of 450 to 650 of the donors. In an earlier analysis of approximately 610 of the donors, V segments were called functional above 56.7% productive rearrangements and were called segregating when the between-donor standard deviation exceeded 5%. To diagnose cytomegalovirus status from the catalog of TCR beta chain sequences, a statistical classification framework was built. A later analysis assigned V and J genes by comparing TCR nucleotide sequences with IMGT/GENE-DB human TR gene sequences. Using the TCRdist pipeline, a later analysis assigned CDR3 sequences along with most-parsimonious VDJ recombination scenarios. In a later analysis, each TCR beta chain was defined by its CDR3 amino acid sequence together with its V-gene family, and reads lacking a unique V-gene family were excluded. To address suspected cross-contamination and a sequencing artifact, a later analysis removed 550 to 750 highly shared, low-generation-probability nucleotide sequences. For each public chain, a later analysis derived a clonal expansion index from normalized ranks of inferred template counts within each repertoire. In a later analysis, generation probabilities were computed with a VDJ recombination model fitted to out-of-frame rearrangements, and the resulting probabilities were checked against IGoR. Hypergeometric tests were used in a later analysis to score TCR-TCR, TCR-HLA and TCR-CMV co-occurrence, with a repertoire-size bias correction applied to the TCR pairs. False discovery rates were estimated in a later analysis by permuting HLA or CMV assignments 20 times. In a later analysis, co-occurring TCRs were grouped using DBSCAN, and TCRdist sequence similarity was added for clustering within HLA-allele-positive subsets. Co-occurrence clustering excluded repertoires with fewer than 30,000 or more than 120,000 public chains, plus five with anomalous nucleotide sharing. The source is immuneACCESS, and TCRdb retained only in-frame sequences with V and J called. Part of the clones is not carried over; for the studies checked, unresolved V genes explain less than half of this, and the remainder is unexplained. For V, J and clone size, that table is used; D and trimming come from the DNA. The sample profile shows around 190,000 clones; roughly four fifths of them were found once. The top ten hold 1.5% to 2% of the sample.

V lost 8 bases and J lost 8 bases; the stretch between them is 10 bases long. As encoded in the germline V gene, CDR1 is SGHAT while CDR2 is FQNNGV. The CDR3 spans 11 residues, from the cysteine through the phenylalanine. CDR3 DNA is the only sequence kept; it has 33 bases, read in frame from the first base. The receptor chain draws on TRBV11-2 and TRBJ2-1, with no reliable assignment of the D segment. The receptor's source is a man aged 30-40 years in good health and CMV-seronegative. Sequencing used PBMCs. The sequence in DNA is TGTGCCAGCTTGAGTGTGGATGAGCAGTTCTTC. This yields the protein CASLSVDEQFF. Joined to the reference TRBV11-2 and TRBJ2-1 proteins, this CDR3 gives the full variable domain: EAGVAQSPRYKIIEKRQSVAFWCNPISGHATLYWYQQILGQGPKLLIQFQNNGVVDDSQLPKDRFSAERLKGVDSTLKIQPAKLEDSAVYLCASLSVDEQFFGPGTRLTVL.